Listed below are T cell receptor beta chains from one sample, sequenced in a study of blood T cell repertoires in COVID-19. The assay was immunoSEQ multiplex PCR, and TCRdb's table has in-frame clones only and misses some. The sample lists 120,000 to 150,000 clones; 80% to 90% were seen once. The material sequenced was peripheral blood. The receptors were gathered from a man between 50 and 59 years old who had recovered from COVID-19. Each CDR3 is given with its conserved first and last residue. The D gene is left open where the match is weak. Expanded clones are given a class, and other clones once, few, many or no size at all.

J gene: TRBJ1-1; D gene: TRBD1; clone size: NA; V gene: TRBV5-1; CDR3 DNA: TGCGCCAGCAGCTTGCAAACGGGACAGGGGGAAGAAGCTTTCTTT; CDR3 protein: CASSLQTGQGEEAFF
J gene: TRBJ1-2; D gene: NA; clone size: NA; V gene: TRBV10-2; CDR3 DNA: TGCGCCAGCAGTGAGATAGGCGGAGCTAACTATGGCTACACCTTC; CDR3 protein: CASSEIGGANYGYTF
J gene: TRBJ1-2; D gene: NA; clone size: NA; V gene: TRBV2; CDR3 DNA: TGTGCCAGCAGTGAAGAGGGGAATGGCTACACCTTC; CDR3 protein: CASSEEGNGYTF
J gene: TRBJ2-3; D gene: TRBD2; clone size: NA; V gene: TRBV6-5; CDR3 DNA: TGTGCCAGCAGGGGGACTACGGCGGCGGCAGATACGCAGTATTTT; CDR3 protein: CASRGTTAAADTQYF
J gene: TRBJ1-1; D gene: NA; clone size: once; V gene: TRBV7-2; CDR3 DNA: TGTGCCAGCAGCCTGCGACAGCTGAACACTGAAGCTTTCTTT; CDR3 protein: CASSLRQLNTEAFF
J gene: TRBJ1-1; D gene: NA; clone size: NA; V gene: TRBV5-5; CDR3 DNA: TGTGCCAGCAGCTTTACGGGGGGCACTGAAGCTTTCTTT; CDR3 protein: CASSFTGGTEAFF
J gene: TRBJ2-3; D gene: NA; clone size: once; V gene: TRBV2; CDR3 DNA: TGTGCCAGCAGGTCCGGGACACAGGTTACATATACGCAGTATTTT; CDR3 protein: CASRSGTQVTYTQYF
J gene: TRBJ1-2; D gene: NA; clone size: NA; V gene: TRBV4-1; CDR3 DNA: TGCGCCAGCAGCCAAGATAGGCGGCGCGGCTACACCTTC; CDR3 protein: CASSQDRRRGYTF
J gene: TRBJ2-1; D gene: NA; clone size: NA; V gene: TRBV2; CDR3 DNA: TGTGCCAGCAGACCGCGGACAGTCTACAATGAGCAGTTCTTC; CDR3 protein: CASRPRTVYNEQFF
J gene: TRBJ2-5; D gene: TRBD1; clone size: NA; V gene: TRBV18; CDR3 DNA: TGTGCCAGCTCACCACCGGCAGGGGGCTCGGAGACCCAGTACTTC; CDR3 protein: CASSPPAGGSETQYF
J gene: TRBJ1-1; D gene: TRBD1; clone size: NA; V gene: TRBV19; CDR3 DNA: TGTGCCAGTAGTAGTGACCGGGACAGTCCACTTGGTTTCAATCGGAACACTGAAGCTTTCTTT; CDR3 protein: CASSSDRDSPLGFNRNTEAFF
J gene: TRBJ1-2; D gene: TRBD1; clone size: few; V gene: TRBV2; CDR3 DNA: TGTGCCAGCAGTGAGCCAGGGGGCCGTAACTATGGCTACACCTTC; CDR3 protein: CASSEPGGRNYGYTF
J gene: TRBJ2-7; D gene: NA; clone size: NA; V gene: TRBV19; CDR3 DNA: TGTGCCAGTAGTATAGAGGCCAGTACCTCCTACGAGCAGTACTTC; CDR3 protein: CASSIEASTSYEQYF
J gene: TRBJ1-2; D gene: NA; clone size: NA; V gene: TRBV5-4; CDR3 DNA: TGTGCCAGCAGCCTGGGTTGGGAGGACTATGGCTACACCTTC; CDR3 protein: CASSLGWEDYGYTF
J gene: TRBJ2-2; D gene: NA; clone size: NA; V gene: TRBV6-5; CDR3 DNA: TGTGCCAGCAGTACAGACAGATACACCGGGGAGCTGTTTTTT; CDR3 protein: CASSTDRYTGELFF
J gene: TRBJ1-4; D gene: NA; clone size: NA; V gene: TRBV5-1; CDR3 DNA: TGCGCCAGCAGCTTGGTGGGGGGAAGGAATGAAAAACTGTTTTTT; CDR3 protein: CASSLVGGRNEKLFF
J gene: TRBJ2-7; D gene: NA; clone size: NA; V gene: TRBV4-3; CDR3 DNA: TGCGCCAGCAGCCAAGACTCGCAGGGTATCTACGAGCAGTACTTC; CDR3 protein: CASSQDSQGIYEQYF
J gene: TRBJ2-3; D gene: NA; clone size: NA; V gene: TRBV10-1; CDR3 DNA: TGCGCCAGCAGTGAGTCGCGGGGGCAGGTGGATACGCAGTATTTT; CDR3 protein: CASSESRGQVDTQYF
J gene: TRBJ1-6; D gene: TRBD1; clone size: NA; V gene: TRBV5-1; CDR3 DNA: TGCGCCAGCAGCCCCGGGACAGGGGGGAGGACACCCCTCCACTTT; CDR3 protein: CASSPGTGGRTPLHF
J gene: TRBJ2-1; D gene: TRBD2; clone size: NA; V gene: TRBV9; CDR3 DNA: TGTGCCAGCAGCTCGCGGACTAGCGGGGGGGTGAGTGAGCAGTTCTTC; CDR3 protein: CASSSRTSGGVSEQFF
J gene: TRBJ2-5; D gene: NA; clone size: few; V gene: TRBV5-1; CDR3 DNA: TGCGCCAGCAGCTTGATACCGCCAGGCCAAGAGACCCAGTACTTC; CDR3 protein: CASSLIPPGQETQYF
J gene: TRBJ2-7; D gene: TRBD1; clone size: NA; V gene: TRBV19; CDR3 DNA: TGTGCCAGTACTACAGGGGGCGGCTACGAGCAGTACTTC; CDR3 protein: CASTTGGGYEQYF
J gene: TRBJ1-1; D gene: NA; clone size: NA; V gene: TRBV3-1/TRBV3-2; CDR3 DNA: TGTGCCAGCAGCCAAGAGTCGGTAACTGAAGCTTTCTTT; CDR3 protein: CASSQESVTEAFF
J gene: TRBJ2-1; D gene: TRBD1; clone size: NA; V gene: TRBV27; CDR3 DNA: TGTGCCAGCAGCAAAACGGGACAGGGAGGTAAAAATGAGCAGTTCTTC; CDR3 protein: CASSKTGQGGKNEQFF
J gene: TRBJ2-1; D gene: TRBD1; clone size: NA; V gene: TRBV6-5; CDR3 DNA: TGTGCCAGCAGACTTCAGACAGGGAACAATGAGCAGTTCTTC; CDR3 protein: CASRLQTGNNEQFF
J gene: TRBJ1-6; D gene: NA; clone size: NA; V gene: TRBV11-2; CDR3 DNA: TGTGCCAGCAGCTTAGAGGGGGCAGGGGTGCATTCACCCCTCCACTTT; CDR3 protein: CASSLEGAGVHSPLHF
J gene: TRBJ1-2; D gene: TRBD1; clone size: NA; V gene: TRBV6-5; CDR3 DNA: TGTGCCAGCAGTCATGGACAGGGAGCTAACTATGGCTACACCTTC; CDR3 protein: CASSHGQGANYGYTF
J gene: TRBJ1-2; D gene: NA; clone size: NA; V gene: TRBV15; CDR3 DNA: TGTGCCACCAGCAGAGATAGGTCTTTTGCCGGAGGCTATGGCTACACCTTC; CDR3 protein: CATSRDRSFAGGYGYTF
J gene: TRBJ1-1; D gene: NA; clone size: NA; V gene: TRBV27; CDR3 DNA: TGTGCCAGCAGTAAGGACAGAATGAACACTGAAGCTTTCTTT; CDR3 protein: CASSKDRMNTEAFF
J gene: TRBJ2-5; D gene: NA; clone size: NA; V gene: TRBV19; CDR3 DNA: TGTGCCAGTAGTGGGGCCAGAAAACAGACCCAGTACTTC; CDR3 protein: CASSGARKQTQYF
J gene: TRBJ2-5; D gene: TRBD2; clone size: NA; V gene: TRBV13; CDR3 DNA: TGTGCCAGCAGCCCTAGGACTAGCGATGAGACCCAGTACTTC; CDR3 protein: CASSPRTSDETQYF
J gene: TRBJ1-6; D gene: NA; clone size: NA; V gene: TRBV2; CDR3 DNA: TGTGCCAGCAGTGAGTCGGGGGGCTCCTATAATTCACCCCTCCACTTT; CDR3 protein: CASSESGGSYNSPLHF
J gene: TRBJ1-2; D gene: NA; clone size: NA; V gene: TRBV13; CDR3 DNA: TGTGCCAGCAGGCGCCAGGGGAACTATGGCTACACCTTC; CDR3 protein: CASRRQGNYGYTF
J gene: TRBJ2-7; D gene: NA; clone size: NA; V gene: TRBV7-2; CDR3 DNA: TGTGCCAGCAGCATGGGGCCCGATCGAGAGCAGTACTTC; CDR3 protein: CASSMGPDREQYF
J gene: TRBJ1-6; D gene: TRBD1; clone size: NA; V gene: TRBV15; CDR3 DNA: TGTGCCACCAGCATGGACAGGGTATATTCACCCCTCCACTTT; CDR3 protein: CATSMDRVYSPLHF